This T cell receptor beta chain was retrieved from a study of T cell responses to AZD1222 COVID-19 vaccine. Trimming removed 2 bases at V and 7 bases at J, with 15 bases between. From germline, CDR1 is MNHNY and CDR2 SVGAGI (reference sequence). The CDR3 covers 15 residues. Sequencing was performed with immunoSEQ multiplex PCR; in TCRdb, only in-frame clones are kept and a portion is missing. The sample has roughly 70,000 clones; 80% to 95% are singletons. Regarding this clone: Its cognate antigen is unknown.

Study results and caveats: Repertoires were obtained solely post-peak T cell response. When two AZD1222 doses had been given, Spike-specific TCR breadth and depth rose.

This clonotype was sampled from an adult who received the MenACWY meningococcal vaccine as a control. The chain couples TRBV6-6 to TRBJ2-1; TRBD1 is a possible D gene (7 bases). The specimen was peripheral blood, collected 28 days after the second dose of the MenACWY control vaccine. The DNA of the CDR3 is TGTGCCAGCAGTTACGGCGGGACAGAATGGAATGAGCAGTTCTTC. Encoded protein: CASSYGGTEWNEQFF.